This T cell receptor beta chain was recorded in a study of T cells after somatic rescue of genetic block. CDR1 SGHRS and CDR2 YFSETQ come from the germline V gene. The V and J ends lost 4 bases and 7 bases, in that order; junction bases with no gene match: 6. This CDR3 comprises 14 residues. Assay: immunoSEQ multiplex PCR; the TCRdb copy retains only in-frame clones and omits some. Found here are under 150,000 clones, 80% to 95% of them singletons; the top ten hold about 1.5%. The specimen was peripheral blood mononuclear cells (PBMCs). The rearrangement links TRBV5-1 to TRBJ1-4, with 8 bases lining up with TRBD1. The sequence was obtained from a woman between 18 and 29 years old. The DNA for the CDR3 is TGCGCCAGCAGCCCGGACAGGGAGGGTGAAAAACTGTTTTTT. It translates to CASSPDREGEKLFF.